Below are 5 T cell receptor beta chains sequenced from a single sample in a study of blood T cell repertoires in COVID-19. Profiling relied on immunoSEQ multiplex PCR, and the TCRdb table lists in-frame clones only, not all of them. The table lists 150,000 or so clones, roughly 84% of them singletons. The sample was PBMCs or T cells enriched from blood (not recorded which). The receptors originated from a woman aged 60 to 75 who had recovered from COVID-19.

The chain couples TRBV15 to TRBJ2-5; TRBD2 aligns across 7 bases. The J call may be wrong; the DNA end is better matched by TRBJ2-7. The CDR3 has 14 residues. Germline-derived CDR1 and CDR2 are LNHNV and YYDKDF (reference sequence). CDR3: CATSPVGGIYEQYF. In nucleotides, the CDR3 is TGTGCCACCAGCCCTGTGGGGGGGATCTACGAGCAGTACTTC.

The J gene is TRBJ1-4, the V gene TRBV11-2, with TRBD1 identical over 7 bases. CDR1 SGHAT and CDR2 FQNNGV come from the germline V gene. The trim removed 4 bases at V and 8 bases at J, leaving 10 bases unmatched. The CDR3 sequence is 15 residues long. For the CDR3, the DNA is TGTGCCAGCAGCTCATACAGGGGAAGGAAAGAAAAACTGTTTTTT. Translating gives CASSSYRGRKEKLFF.

This clone was picked up a small number of times. The junction and the germline gene differ at one end; a read error may be behind it. The CDR3 DNA sequence: TGTGCCAGCAGTTTAGGGGCTAGCGGGGGTGATACGCAGTATTTT. This encodes CASSLGASGGDTQYF. The V gene is TRBV7-9, the J gene TRBJ2-3; TRBD2 agrees at 10 bases. The CDR3 spans 15 residues. CDR1 and CDR2 (germline): SEHNR, FQNEAQ (reference sequence).

The chain is built from TRBV7-2 and TRBJ1-1; TRBD1 matches 7 bases. V gave up 7 bases and J gave up 2 bases; unmatched junction bases: 4. The CDR3 spans 13 residues. Germline CDR1 reads SGHTA; CDR2 reads FQGNSA. CDR3 nucleotide sequence: TGTGCCAGCACCGGACAGGCTAACACTGAAGCTTTCTTT. Its protein product is CASTGQANTEAFF.

The chain recombines TRBV19 with TRBJ2-1; 10 bases map to TRBD2. Germline V CDR1 and CDR2: LNHDA, SQIVND (reference sequence). Trimming at V came to 8 bases and at J to 7 bases, leaving 5 bases not matched to a gene. This CDR3 has 13 amino acids. The CDR3 region has the DNA TGTGCCAGTGCTAGCGGGAGTCTTAATGAGCAGTTCTTC. As protein: CASASGSLNEQFF.